These T cell receptor beta chains were read from a single sample in a study of blood T cell repertoires in COVID-19. Generated by immunoSEQ multiplex PCR, the TCRdb table keeps only in-frame clones and is missing some. The sample includes more than 95,000 clones, less than 90% of them seen just once. The sequenced material came from peripheral blood. Receptors were obtained from a woman older than 75 with acute or convalescent COVID-19. The CDR3 runs from the conserved cysteine through the conserved F or W.

v_call	j_call	cdr3_aa
TRBV19	TRBJ1-3	CASSTGTSGNTIYF
TRBV6-5	TRBJ1-2	CASRPSSARNYGYTF
TRBV23-1	TRBJ1-6	CATKTGQAENSPLHF
TRBV5-1	TRBJ2-1	CASSQSSGAYNEQFF
TRBV3-1/TRBV3-2	TRBJ1-6	CASSQASGDSPLHF
TRBV27	TRBJ2-2	CATSQRRNTGELFF
TRBV7-9	TRBJ2-5	CASSQGLAETQYF
TRBV6-5	TRBJ2-7	CASSTGTRAYEQYF
TRBV3-1/TRBV3-2	TRBJ1-1	CASSQEMAGQMNTEAFF
TRBV21-1	TRBJ2-5	CASSKVRMDSRETQYF
TRBV12-5	TRBJ2-1	CASGLEQGTTYNEQFF
TRBV3-1/TRBV3-2	TRBJ2-1	CASSLRTSYNEQFF
TRBV18	TRBJ1-2	CASSPPGQGGYTF
TRBV5-4	TRBJ1-6	CASSREPGQNNSPLHF
TRBV25-1	TRBJ1-2	CASSESGLRFGYTF
TRBV5-1	TRBJ2-3	CASRPTSGGPTDTQYF
TRBV2	TRBJ1-5	CASSSGTARNQPQHF
TRBV9	TRBJ2-1	CASSPTSGLYNEQFF
TRBV18	TRBJ1-2	CASSPAGRGDGYTF
TRBV12-3/TRBV12-4	TRBJ1-5	CASRQGGNQPQHF
TRBV4-3	TRBJ1-2	CASSQDQYPNYGYTF
TRBV2	TRBJ1-2	CASTINRGTGYTF
TRBV20-1	TRBJ2-3	CSAPGGDTQYF
TRBV4-2	TRBJ1-5	CASSQGIRGLSNQPQHF
TRBV11-1	TRBJ2-3	CASSQRGQGRDTQYF
TRBV4-1	TRBJ2-5	CASSRGQGPGIETQYF
TRBV5-1	TRBJ2-1	CASSLASGGSSSYNEQFF
TRBV7-9	TRBJ2-7	CASSDRQGEGYEQYF
TRBV6-2/TRBV6-3	TRBJ2-1	CASSYGTPSYNEQFF
TRBV3-1/TRBV3-2	TRBJ1-3	CASSLRGQGTGNTIYF
TRBV6-5	TRBJ1-2	CASSPGQTGHYTF
TRBV6-5	TRBJ1-6	CASSYSRGHRDSPLHF
TRBV5-1	TRBJ1-2	CASSLEGEVGYTF
TRBV7-6	TRBJ1-2	CASSPDWGPYGYTF
TRBV7-3	TRBJ2-3	CASSRVGTVSTDTQYF
TRBV6-5	TRBJ1-2	CASSYVGADYGYTF
TRBV15	TRBJ1-1	CATSRDKTQRTEAFF
TRBV5-1	TRBJ1-2	CASSSNTRYGYTF
TRBV5-1	TRBJ1-2	CASSKEPGQGYGYTF
TRBV3-1/TRBV3-2	TRBJ1-1	CASIGGGEAFF
TRBV27	TRBJ1-1	CASSFEKGAGNTEAFF
TRBV15	TRBJ1-2	CATSRGQGAGYTF
TRBV13	TRBJ1-6	CASNSQGYNSPLHF
TRBV5-1	TRBJ1-2	CASSAPDRGYTF
TRBV28	TRBJ1-4	CASSLKAGFTFF
TRBV6-5	TRBJ1-2	CASRRQADNYGYTF
TRBV20-1	TRBJ2-2	CSASKAGTGGTGELFF
TRBV5-1	TRBJ1-1	CASSQGQVVRSEAFF
TRBV6-1	TRBJ1-6	CASSGRTGGTINSPLHF
TRBV29-1	TRBJ1-3	CSVEDHVSRNTIYF
TRBV28	TRBJ1-2	CASSSGGAAYGYTF
TRBV2	TRBJ2-1	CASSAAFAAAGGQFF
TRBV9	TRBJ1-2	CASSVAARNYGYTF
TRBV7-2	TRBJ2-3	CASSLVGQGAPYF
TRBV6-5	TRBJ2-1	CASTNTGRVSFF
TRBV6-6	TRBJ1-2	CASSYGTGGRGGYTF
TRBV4-2	TRBJ1-2	CASSHGQVANYGYTF
TRBV3-1/TRBV3-2	TRBJ1-6	CASSQGGNSPLHF